What follows are 22 T cell receptor beta chains derived from one specimen sequenced in a study of tumor-infiltrating lymphocytes in primary liver carcinoma (dated by TCRdb to about 2017). TRIzol reagent was used to extract blood RNA from unsorted whole blood, while the DNeasy Blood & Tissue kit provided the germline DNA. Sequencing relied on an Illumina HiSeq 2500. A constant-region primer and ProtoScript II reverse transcriptase were used to reverse-transcribe TCRbeta-specific cDNA from around 530 ng total RNA. The TCRbeta libraries were prepared through three rounds of nested multiplex PCR following a slightly modified ARM-PCR procedure. The first two PCR rounds used multiplex TRBV1-TRBV30 forward primers with a Cbeta reverse primer, each for 10 cycles. TCRdb itself trimmed the public reads at Q25 with fastp, ran MiXCR and retained productive beta chains. Each entry is one CDR3 protein sequence, shown with its most common DNA and genes. The sample table contains 320,000 or so distinct CDR3 sequences; only one count was recorded for 65% of them. Roughly 8.9% of the sample is taken by the ten largest.

Material: peripheral blood. Receptor source: a man aged 35-49 years with primary liver carcinoma and hepatitis B virus infection.

Note on this clonotype: A much more abundant neighbour one base away suggests this may be a read error. The V call is TRBV29-1, the J call TRBJ2-2, with D perhaps TRBD1 or TRBD2 (5 bases each). Germline V gives CDR1 SQVTM, CDR2 ANQGSEA. The CDR3 is made up of 12 amino acids. The CDR3 loop reads CCVPEGSGELFF. As DNA, the CDR3 is TGCTGCGTGCCTGAGGGGAGCGGGGAGCTGTTTTTT.

This clonotype came up once. The junction and the germline gene differ at one end; a read error may be behind it. CDR3 residues: CASSLELRGPAFF. The CDR3 region has the DNA TGTGCCAGCAGCTTAGAACTACGCGGCCCCGCTTTCTTC. The chain uses TRBV11-2 and TRBJ1-1; no clear D gene. CDR1 is SGHAT, CDR2 FQNNGV, per germline. This CDR3 is built from 13 residues.

This clonotype has ten or more counts. CDR3 coding DNA: TGTGCCAGCATCCCCGATACTATGTCAGATACGCAGTATTTT. Translated: CASIPDTMSDTQYF. The chain has TRBV11-2 and TRBJ2-3; D remains ambiguous. Between the trimmed V and J ends, which lost 7 bases and 4 bases, there was a span of 15 bases. The germline CDR1 and CDR2 sequences are SGHAT and FQNNGV. There are 14 residues in the CDR3.

Regarding this clonotype: One end of the junction is discordant with germline, which a read error may explain. The CDR3 DNA reads as TGTGCCAGCAATCGGAACAGGGGCGACTATGACTACACCTTC. Protein: CASNRNRGDYDYTF. The chain employs TRBV5-6 and TRBJ1-2; 7 bases are shared with TRBD1. CDR1 and CDR2 from the germline V gene are SGHDT and YYEEEE. The CDR3 has 14 amino acids.

The gene calls are TRBV6-1 and TRBJ1-5, with D uncertain. This CDR3 is built from 14 residues. Trimming left V 7 bases short and J 6 bases short, with 16 bases between. Germline lookup yields CDR1 MNHNS and CDR2 SASEGT. CDR3 loop: CASTSGRGSQPQHF. DNA of the CDR3: TGTGCCAGCACTTCCGGACGGGGAAGTCAGCCCCAGCATTTT.

This clonotype was seen a handful of times. This chain links TRBV7-8 with TRBJ2-7; D gene ambiguous. From germline, CDR1 is SGHVS and CDR2 FQNEAQ. This CDR3 contains 11 residues. Trimming pared 1 base from V and 6 bases from J, leaving 4 bases between. The CDR3 region is CASSLESEQYF. The CDR3 DNA follows: TGTGCCAGCAGCTTAGAATCCGAGCAGTACTTC.

Only one count was recorded for this clonotype. This rearrangement joins TRBV11-1 to TRBJ2-4; 10 bases are a match to TRBD2. CDR3 length equals 17 residues. CDR1 is SGHAT, CDR2 FQDESV, per germline (reference sequence). Trimming at V came to 6 bases and at J to 1 base, leaving 9 bases not matched to a gene. The CDR3 nucleotides read TGTGCCAGCAGTTTTCCCGGGACTAGCGTGGCCAAAAACATTCAGTACTTC. As protein: CASSFPGTSVAKNIQYF.

Concerning this clonotype: This may stem from a read error, because a much larger clone lies one nucleotide away. The chain carries TRBV4-2 and TRBJ2-2; D is ambiguous. Germline assignment: CDR1 LGHNA and CDR2 YNFKEQ. V lost 2 bases and J 6 bases, leaving 10 bases between the germline ends. CDR3 length: 14 residues. The CDR3 is CASSQSPIAGELFF. The DNA for the CDR3 is TGTGCCAGCAGCCAATCTCCAATAGCCGGGGAGCTGTTTTTT.

The genes are TRBV25-1 and TRBJ1-3; 8 bases line up with TRBD1. Germline V lookup: CDR1 MGHDK, CDR2 SYGVNS. V shed 4 bases and J 2 bases; nucleotides not matched to a gene: 10. This CDR3 has 17 residues. The CDR3 DNA reads as TGTGCCAGCAGTGCTAGGACAGGGAAGAGGACTGGAAACACCATATATTTT. It encodes CASSARTGKRTGNTIYF.

This clonotype was seen at least ten times. The V and J genes are TRBV12-3 or TRBV12-4 and TRBJ2-7, with TRBD2 matching 8 bases. V shed 7 bases, J shed 5 bases, and the junction held 10 bases outside the gene matches. The CDR3 length is 14 residues. The CDR3: CASTIGLASDEQYF. The DNA for the CDR3 is TGTGCCAGCACCATTGGACTAGCATCCGACGAGCAGTACTTC.

This clonotype was seen at least ten times. This sequence joins TRBV6-5 and TRBJ2-5; D uncertain. V lost 5 bases, J lost 5 bases, and 15 bases lay in between. The CDR3 contains 14 residues. The germline CDR1 and CDR2 sequences are MNHEY and SVGAGI. CDR3 sequence (DNA): TGTGCCAGCAGTAACGACTGGGTGGGGGAGACCCAGTACTTC. This encodes CASSNDWVGETQYF.

In its sample, this clonotype was seen many times. The V call is TRBV4-3, the J call TRBJ1-2, with D possibly TRBD1 on 6 matching bases. CDR1 and CDR2 (germline): LGHNA, YSLEER. Trimming left V 0 bases short and J 8 bases short, with 13 bases between. The CDR3 covers 14 residues. CDR3 nucleotides: TGCGCCAGCAGCCAAGAAGCGGGGGCCGGGGGCTACACCTTC. It specifies CASSQEAGAGGYTF.

V usage is TRBV5-1 and J usage is TRBJ2-1, with 11 bases lining up with TRBD2. Germline V gene sequence: CDR1 SGHRS, CDR2 YFSETQ. The trim removed 2 bases at V and 4 bases at J, leaving 5 bases unmatched. CDR3 length: 16 amino acids. The CDR3 bases are TGCGCCAGCAGCTTATTAGCGGGAGGGCGGTACAATGAGCAGTTCTTC. It yields the protein CASSLLAGGRYNEQFF.

As concerns this clonotype: Compared with germline, one end of the junction differs, possibly owing to a read error. The chain joins TRBV11-2 to TRBJ2-1; D is unclear. Germline CDR1 SGHAT, CDR2 FQNNGV. The CDR3 totals 13 residues. The CDR3 region has the DNA TGTGCCAGTAGCTCCCGGAACGGCACTGAGCAGTTCTTC. Protein sequence: CASSSRNGTEQFF.

The chain employs TRBV6-5 and TRBJ2-2; D is unresolved. Germline lookup yields CDR1 MNHEY and CDR2 SVGAGI. Trimming took off 2 bases at V and 1 base at J, with 8 bases between the two ends. The CDR3 covers 15 residues. In DNA, the CDR3 is TGTGCCAGCAGTTACGGTACAGAGAACACCGGGGAGCTGTTTTTT. Protein sequence: CASSYGTENTGELFF.

This clonotype was counted only a few times. One end of the junction is discordant with germline, which a read error may explain. The rearrangement joins TRBV6-1 to TRBJ2-1; 11 nucleotides match TRBD2. The CDR3 loop spans 15 amino acids. Per germline, CDR1 MNHNS and CDR2 SASEGT. Here the CDR3 reads CASSEELAGVDEQSF. The DNA for the CDR3 is TGTGCCAGCAGTGAAGAACTAGCGGGAGTGGATGAGCAGTCCTTC.

In regard to this clonotype: One junction end disagrees with the germline gene, perhaps due to a read error. V gene TRBV11-2 combines with J gene TRBJ2-1; the D is unclear. Germline V CDR1 and CDR2: SGHAT, FQNNGV. The length of the CDR3 is 15 residues. The CDR3 coding sequence is TGTGCCAGCAGCTTAGATGAGACACCTTACAATGGGCAGTTCTTC. As protein: CASSLDETPYNGQFF.

With respect to this clonotype: Possible read error: a much larger clone is one base away. The rearrangement uses TRBV4-3 and TRBJ2-3; TRBD2 might be the D (6 bases). The CDR3 sequence is 15 residues long. Looked up from germline, CDR1 is LGHNA and CDR2 is YSLEER. This chain's CDR3 is CASSLSGRGTDTQCF. The CDR3 DNA reads as TGCGCCAGCAGCCTATCTGGGCGGGGCACAGATACGCAGTGTTTT.

With respect to this clonotype: A much larger clone differs by one base, so this may be a read error. This sequence joins TRBV10-3 and TRBJ2-2, with D hard to call. V was trimmed by 4 bases and J by 1 base, leaving 7 bases between them. This CDR3 contains 14 residues. CDR1 and CDR2 (germline): ENHRY, SYGVKD. The CDR3 sequence is CAISAWVNTGELFF. For the CDR3, the DNA is TGTGCCATCAGTGCCTGGGTGAACACCGGGGAGCTGTTTTTT.

Concerning this clonotype: This may come from a read error, since a much larger clone is one base off. Given the absence of the conserved phenylalanine or tryptophan at the CDR3 end, a read error is likely. The chain has TRBV11-1 and TRBJ1-4; D is possibly TRBD1 (5 bases). CDR3 length: 13 residues. Trimming removed 5 bases at V and 8 bases at J, with 12 bases between. Germline V gives CDR1 SGHAT, CDR2 FQDESV (reference sequence). CDR3 sequence reads: CASSEQDYEKLFS. The DNA for the CDR3 is TGTGCCAGCAGCGAACAGGATTACGAAAAACTGTTTTCT.

Regarding this clonotype: A much larger clone differs from this one at a single base, so this may be a read error. This chain uses TRBV6-2 or TRBV6-3 with TRBJ2-7, with TRBD2 identical over 8 bases. The CDR3 runs to 15 residues. Germline assignment: CDR1 MNHEY and CDR2 SVGEGT. The CDR3 bases are TGTACCAGCAGGTATACTAGCGGCAGCTCCTACGAGCAGTACTTC. This sequence encodes CTSRYTSGSSYEQYF.

This chain links TRBV2 with TRBJ2-5; possible D gene TRBD1, 5 bases. From germline, CDR1 is SNHLY and CDR2 FYNNEI. The CDR3 is 18 amino acids. Trimming shortened V by 1 base and J by 3 bases, and 21 bases separated the two germline ends. The CDR3 protein is CASSEGQVRRQTEETQYF. The CDR3 nucleotides read TGTGCCAGCAGTGAAGGGCAAGTAAGGAGACAGACTGAAGAGACCCAGTACTTC.